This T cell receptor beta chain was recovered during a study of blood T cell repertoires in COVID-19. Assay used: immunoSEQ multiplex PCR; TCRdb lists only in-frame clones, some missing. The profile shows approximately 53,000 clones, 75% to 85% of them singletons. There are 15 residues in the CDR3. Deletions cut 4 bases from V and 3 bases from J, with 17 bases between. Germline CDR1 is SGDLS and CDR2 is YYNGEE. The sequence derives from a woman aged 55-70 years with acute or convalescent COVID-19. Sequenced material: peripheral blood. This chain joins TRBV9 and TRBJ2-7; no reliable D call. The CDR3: CASSPRQSARYEQYF. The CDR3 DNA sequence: TGTGCCAGCAGCCCCAGACAATCCGCCCGCTACGAGCAGTACTTC. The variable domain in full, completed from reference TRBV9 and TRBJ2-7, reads DSGVTQTPKHLITATGQRVTLRCSPRSGDLSVYWYQQSLDQGLQFLIQYYNGEERAKGNILERFSAQQFPDLHSELNLSSLELGDSALYFCASSPRQSARYEQYFGPGTRLTVT.